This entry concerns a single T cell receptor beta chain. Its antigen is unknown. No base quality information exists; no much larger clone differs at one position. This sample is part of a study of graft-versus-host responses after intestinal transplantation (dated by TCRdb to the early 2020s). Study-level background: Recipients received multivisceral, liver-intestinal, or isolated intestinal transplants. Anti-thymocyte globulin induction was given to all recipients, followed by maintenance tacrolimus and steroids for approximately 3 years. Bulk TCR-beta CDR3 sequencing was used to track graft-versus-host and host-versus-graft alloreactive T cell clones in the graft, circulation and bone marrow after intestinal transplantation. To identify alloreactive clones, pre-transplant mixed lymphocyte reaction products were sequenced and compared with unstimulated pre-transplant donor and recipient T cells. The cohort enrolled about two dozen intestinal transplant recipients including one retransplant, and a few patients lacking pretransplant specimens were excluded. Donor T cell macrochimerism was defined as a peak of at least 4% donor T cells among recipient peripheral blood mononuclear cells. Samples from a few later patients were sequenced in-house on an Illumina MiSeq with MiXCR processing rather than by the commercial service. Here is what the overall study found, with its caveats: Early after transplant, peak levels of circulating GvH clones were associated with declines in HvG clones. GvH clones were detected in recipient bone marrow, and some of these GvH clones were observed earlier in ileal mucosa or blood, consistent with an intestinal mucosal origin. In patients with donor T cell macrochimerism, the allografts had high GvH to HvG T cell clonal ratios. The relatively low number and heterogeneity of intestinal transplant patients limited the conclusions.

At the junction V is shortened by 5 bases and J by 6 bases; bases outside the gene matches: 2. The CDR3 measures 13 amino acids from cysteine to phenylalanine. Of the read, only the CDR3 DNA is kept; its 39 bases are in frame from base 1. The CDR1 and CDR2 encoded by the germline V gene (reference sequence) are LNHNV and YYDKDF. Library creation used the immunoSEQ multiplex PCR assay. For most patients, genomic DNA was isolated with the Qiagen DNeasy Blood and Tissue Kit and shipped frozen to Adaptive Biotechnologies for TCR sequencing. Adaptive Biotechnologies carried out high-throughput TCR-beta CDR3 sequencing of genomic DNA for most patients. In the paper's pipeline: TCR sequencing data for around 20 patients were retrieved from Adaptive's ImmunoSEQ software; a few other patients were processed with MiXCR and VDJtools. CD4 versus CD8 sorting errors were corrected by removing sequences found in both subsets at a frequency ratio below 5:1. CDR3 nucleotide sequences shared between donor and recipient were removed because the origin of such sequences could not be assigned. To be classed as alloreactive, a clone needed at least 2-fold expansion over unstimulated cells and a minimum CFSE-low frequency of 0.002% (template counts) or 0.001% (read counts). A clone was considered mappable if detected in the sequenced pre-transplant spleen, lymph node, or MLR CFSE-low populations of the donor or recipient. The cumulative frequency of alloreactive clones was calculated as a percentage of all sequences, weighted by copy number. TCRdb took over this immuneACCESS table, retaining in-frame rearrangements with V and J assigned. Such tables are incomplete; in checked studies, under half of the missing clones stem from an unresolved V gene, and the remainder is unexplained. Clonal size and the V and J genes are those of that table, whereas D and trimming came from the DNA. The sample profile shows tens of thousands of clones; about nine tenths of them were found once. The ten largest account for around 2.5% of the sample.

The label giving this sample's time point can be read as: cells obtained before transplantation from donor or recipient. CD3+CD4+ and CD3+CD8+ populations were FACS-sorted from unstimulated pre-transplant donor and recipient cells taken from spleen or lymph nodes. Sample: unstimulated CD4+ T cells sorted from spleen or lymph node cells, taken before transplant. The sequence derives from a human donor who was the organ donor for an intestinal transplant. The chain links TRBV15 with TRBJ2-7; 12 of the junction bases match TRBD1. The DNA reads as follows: TGTGCCACCAGCCGGGACAGGGGGCTCGAGCAGTACTTC. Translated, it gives CATSRDRGLEQYF. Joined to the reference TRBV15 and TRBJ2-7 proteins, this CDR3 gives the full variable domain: DAMVIQNPRYQVTQFGKPVTLSCSQTLNHNVMYWYQQKSSQAPKLLFHYYDKDFNNEADTPDNFQSRRPNTSFCFLDIRSPGLGDTAMYLCATSRDRGLEQYFGPGTRLTVT.